This T cell receptor (beta chain) originates from a study of shared clonotypes between healthy human individuals. Germline CDR1 is SGHNT and CDR2 is YENEEA. This CDR3 contains 16 residues. Trimming removed 5 bases from V and 1 base from J; junction bases left unmatched: 10. Concerning this clone itself: Its target is not known.

This table comes from immunoSEQ multiplex PCR, and its TCRdb copy is limited to in-frame clones, with some not included. The repertoire holds roughly 2 million clones, with 90% to 97% as singletons. Whole-study results and caveats: Among non-shared clonotypes, generation probabilities were lower than among those shared by all four donors.

Source material: naive CD4+ T cells sorted from blood. Subset noted: CD45RA+ positively selected. J is TRBJ2-5 and V is TRBV11-3, with TRBD2 matching over 7 bases. This receptor was obtained from a man aged 18-30 years in good health. The DNA for the CDR3 is TGTGCCAGCAGCCTTATATTAACTAGCGCCCAAGAGACCCAGTACTTC. This codes for CASSLILTSAQETQYF.